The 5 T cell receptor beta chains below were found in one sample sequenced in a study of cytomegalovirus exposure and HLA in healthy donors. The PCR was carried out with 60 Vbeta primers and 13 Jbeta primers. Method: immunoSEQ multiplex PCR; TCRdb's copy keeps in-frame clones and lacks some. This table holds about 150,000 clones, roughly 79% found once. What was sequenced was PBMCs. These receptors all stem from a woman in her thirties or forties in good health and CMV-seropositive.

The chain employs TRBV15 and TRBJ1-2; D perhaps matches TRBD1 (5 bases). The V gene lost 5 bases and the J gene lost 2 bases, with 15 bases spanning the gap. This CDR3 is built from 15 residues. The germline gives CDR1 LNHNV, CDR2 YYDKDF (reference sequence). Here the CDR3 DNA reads TGTGCCACCAGCCCCCCCGGGGGACGGAACTATGGCTACACCTTC. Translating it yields CATSPPGGRNYGYTF. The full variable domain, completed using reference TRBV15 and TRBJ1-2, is DAMVIQNPRYQVTQFGKPVTLSCSQTLNHNVMYWYQQKSSQAPKLLFHYYDKDFNNEADTPDNFQSRRPNTSFCFLDIRSPGLGDTAMYLCATSPPGGRNYGYTFGSGTRLTVV.

For the CDR3, the DNA is TGCGCCAGCACGCAAGACTCGGGGTCTTACACTGAAGCTTTCTTT. It codes for CASTQDSGSYTEAFF. The J gene is TRBJ1-1, the V gene TRBV5-1; no clear D. Germline CDR1 reads SGHRS; CDR2 reads YFSETQ. This CDR3 spans 15 amino acids. V lost 6 bases to trimming and J lost 3 bases, with 18 bases between them.

CDR3 residues: CATSRDFRGGGYGYTF. DNA of the CDR3: TGTGCCACCAGCAGAGATTTCCGGGGGGGAGGCTATGGCTACACCTTC. The gene calls are TRBV15 and TRBJ1-2; tentatively, D is TRBD1 (5 bases). V dropped 0 bases and J dropped 4 bases, with 15 bases sitting between them. This CDR3 comprises 16 residues. Germline assignment: CDR1 LNHNV and CDR2 YYDKDF (reference sequence).

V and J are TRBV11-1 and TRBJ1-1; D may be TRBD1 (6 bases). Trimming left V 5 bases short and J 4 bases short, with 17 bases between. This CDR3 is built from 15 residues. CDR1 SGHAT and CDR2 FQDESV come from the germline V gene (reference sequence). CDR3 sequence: CASSGTEARGTEAFF. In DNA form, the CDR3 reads TGTGCCAGCAGCGGAACCGAGGCCAGGGGCACTGAAGCTTTCTTT.

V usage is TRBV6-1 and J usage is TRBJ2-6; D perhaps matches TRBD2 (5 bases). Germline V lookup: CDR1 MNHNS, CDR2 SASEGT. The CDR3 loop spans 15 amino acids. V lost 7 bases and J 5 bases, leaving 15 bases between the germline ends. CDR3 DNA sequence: TGTGCCAGCATCGGGGTCGCAGGCTGGGCCAACGTCCTGACTTTC. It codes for CASIGVAGWANVLTF.